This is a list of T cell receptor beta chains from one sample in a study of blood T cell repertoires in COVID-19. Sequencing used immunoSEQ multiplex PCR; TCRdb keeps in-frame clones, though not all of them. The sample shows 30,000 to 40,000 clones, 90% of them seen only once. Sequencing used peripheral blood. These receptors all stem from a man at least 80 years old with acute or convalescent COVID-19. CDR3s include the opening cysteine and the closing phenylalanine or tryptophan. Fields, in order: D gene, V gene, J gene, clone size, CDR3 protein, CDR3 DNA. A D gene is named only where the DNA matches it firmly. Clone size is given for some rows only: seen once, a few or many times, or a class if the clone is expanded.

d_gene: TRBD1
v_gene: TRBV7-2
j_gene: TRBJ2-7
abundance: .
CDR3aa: CATSRDRSYEQYF
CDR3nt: TGTGCCACCTCACGGGACAGATCCTACGAGCAGTACTTC

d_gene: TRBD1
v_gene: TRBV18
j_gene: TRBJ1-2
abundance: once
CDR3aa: CASSLDRERGYTF
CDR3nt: TGTGCCAGCTCATTGGACAGGGAGAGGGGCTACACCTTC

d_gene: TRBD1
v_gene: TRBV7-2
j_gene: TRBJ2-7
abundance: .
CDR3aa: CASSSDRASEQYF
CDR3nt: TGTGCCAGCAGCTCGGACAGGGCTAGCGAGCAGTACTTC

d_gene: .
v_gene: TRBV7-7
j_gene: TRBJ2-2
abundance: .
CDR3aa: CASSHGQGNTGELFF
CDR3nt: TGTGCCAGCAGCCACGGGCAGGGGAACACCGGGGAGCTGTTTTTT

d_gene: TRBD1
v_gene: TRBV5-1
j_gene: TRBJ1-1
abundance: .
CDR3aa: CASSLGQGSTEAFF
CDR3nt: TGCGCCAGCAGCTTGGGACAGGGGAGCACTGAAGCTTTCTTT

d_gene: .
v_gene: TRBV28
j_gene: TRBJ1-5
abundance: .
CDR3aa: CASSLGGTHQPQHF
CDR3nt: TGTGCCAGCAGTTTAGGAGGGACCCATCAGCCCCAGCATTTT

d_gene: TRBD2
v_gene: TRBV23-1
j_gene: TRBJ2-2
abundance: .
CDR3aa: CASSQSGRGSDTGELFF
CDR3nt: TGCGCCAGCAGTCAATCGGGGAGGGGTTCGGACACCGGGGAGCTGTTTTTT

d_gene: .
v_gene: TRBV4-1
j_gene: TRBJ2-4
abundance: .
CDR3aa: CASSQDLAPSLAKNIQYF
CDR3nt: TGCGCCAGCAGCCAAGATTTAGCCCCCAGTTTAGCCAAAAACATTCAGTACTTC

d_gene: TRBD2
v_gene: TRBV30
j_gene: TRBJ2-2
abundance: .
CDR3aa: CAWNQGLAGGMNTGELFF
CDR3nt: TGTGCCTGGAACCAGGGACTAGCGGGGGGGATGAACACCGGGGAGCTGTTTTTT

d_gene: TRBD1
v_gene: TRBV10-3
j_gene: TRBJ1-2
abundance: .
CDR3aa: CAISGQGVQRDGYTF
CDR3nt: TGTGCCATCAGTGGACAGGGCGTTCAGAGGGATGGCTACACCTTC

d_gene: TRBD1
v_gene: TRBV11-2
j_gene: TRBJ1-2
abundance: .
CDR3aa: CASSAGQGGNYGYTF
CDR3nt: TGTGCCAGCAGTGCCGGACAGGGTGGGAACTATGGCTACACCTTC

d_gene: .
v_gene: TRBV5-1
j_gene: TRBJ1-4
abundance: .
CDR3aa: CASSLKSGTNEKLFF
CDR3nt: TGCGCCAGCAGCTTGAAGTCAGGGACTAATGAAAAACTGTTTTTT

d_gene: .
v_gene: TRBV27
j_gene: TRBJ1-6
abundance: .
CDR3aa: CASSLYQGTNSPLHF
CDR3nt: TGTGCCAGCAGTTTGTACCAGGGCACAAATTCACCCCTCCACTTT

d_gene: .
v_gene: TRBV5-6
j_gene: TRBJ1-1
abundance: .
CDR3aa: CASSLRVSTEAFF
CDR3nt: TGTGCCAGCAGCCTACGAGTGAGCACTGAAGCTTTCTTT

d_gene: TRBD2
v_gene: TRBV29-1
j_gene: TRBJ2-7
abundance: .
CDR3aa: CSVVAPRSGAYEQYF
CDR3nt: TGCAGCGTTGTGGCCCCGCGTAGCGGGGCTTACGAGCAGTACTTC

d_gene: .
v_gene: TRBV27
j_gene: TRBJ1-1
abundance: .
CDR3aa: CASSPLQAMNTEAFF
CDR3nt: TGTGCCAGCAGTCCCCTACAGGCGATGAACACTGAAGCTTTCTTT

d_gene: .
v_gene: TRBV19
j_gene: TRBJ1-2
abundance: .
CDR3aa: CASSRGLSNYGYTF
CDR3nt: TGTGCCAGTAGTCGAGGACTGAGCAACTATGGCTACACCTTC

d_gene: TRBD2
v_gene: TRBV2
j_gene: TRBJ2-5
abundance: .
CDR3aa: CASSGTSGGLLYF
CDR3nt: TGTGCCAGCAGTGGGACTAGCGGGGGGCTCCTGTACTTC

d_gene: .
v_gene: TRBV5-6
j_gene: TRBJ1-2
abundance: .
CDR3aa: CASLQGGGYGYTF
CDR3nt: TGTGCCAGCCTACAGGGTGGAGGCTATGGCTACACCTTC

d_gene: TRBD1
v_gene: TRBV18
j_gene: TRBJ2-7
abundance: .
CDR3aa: CASSPGQTPNEQYF
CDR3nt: TGTGCCAGCTCACCGGGACAGACTCCAAACGAGCAGTACTTC